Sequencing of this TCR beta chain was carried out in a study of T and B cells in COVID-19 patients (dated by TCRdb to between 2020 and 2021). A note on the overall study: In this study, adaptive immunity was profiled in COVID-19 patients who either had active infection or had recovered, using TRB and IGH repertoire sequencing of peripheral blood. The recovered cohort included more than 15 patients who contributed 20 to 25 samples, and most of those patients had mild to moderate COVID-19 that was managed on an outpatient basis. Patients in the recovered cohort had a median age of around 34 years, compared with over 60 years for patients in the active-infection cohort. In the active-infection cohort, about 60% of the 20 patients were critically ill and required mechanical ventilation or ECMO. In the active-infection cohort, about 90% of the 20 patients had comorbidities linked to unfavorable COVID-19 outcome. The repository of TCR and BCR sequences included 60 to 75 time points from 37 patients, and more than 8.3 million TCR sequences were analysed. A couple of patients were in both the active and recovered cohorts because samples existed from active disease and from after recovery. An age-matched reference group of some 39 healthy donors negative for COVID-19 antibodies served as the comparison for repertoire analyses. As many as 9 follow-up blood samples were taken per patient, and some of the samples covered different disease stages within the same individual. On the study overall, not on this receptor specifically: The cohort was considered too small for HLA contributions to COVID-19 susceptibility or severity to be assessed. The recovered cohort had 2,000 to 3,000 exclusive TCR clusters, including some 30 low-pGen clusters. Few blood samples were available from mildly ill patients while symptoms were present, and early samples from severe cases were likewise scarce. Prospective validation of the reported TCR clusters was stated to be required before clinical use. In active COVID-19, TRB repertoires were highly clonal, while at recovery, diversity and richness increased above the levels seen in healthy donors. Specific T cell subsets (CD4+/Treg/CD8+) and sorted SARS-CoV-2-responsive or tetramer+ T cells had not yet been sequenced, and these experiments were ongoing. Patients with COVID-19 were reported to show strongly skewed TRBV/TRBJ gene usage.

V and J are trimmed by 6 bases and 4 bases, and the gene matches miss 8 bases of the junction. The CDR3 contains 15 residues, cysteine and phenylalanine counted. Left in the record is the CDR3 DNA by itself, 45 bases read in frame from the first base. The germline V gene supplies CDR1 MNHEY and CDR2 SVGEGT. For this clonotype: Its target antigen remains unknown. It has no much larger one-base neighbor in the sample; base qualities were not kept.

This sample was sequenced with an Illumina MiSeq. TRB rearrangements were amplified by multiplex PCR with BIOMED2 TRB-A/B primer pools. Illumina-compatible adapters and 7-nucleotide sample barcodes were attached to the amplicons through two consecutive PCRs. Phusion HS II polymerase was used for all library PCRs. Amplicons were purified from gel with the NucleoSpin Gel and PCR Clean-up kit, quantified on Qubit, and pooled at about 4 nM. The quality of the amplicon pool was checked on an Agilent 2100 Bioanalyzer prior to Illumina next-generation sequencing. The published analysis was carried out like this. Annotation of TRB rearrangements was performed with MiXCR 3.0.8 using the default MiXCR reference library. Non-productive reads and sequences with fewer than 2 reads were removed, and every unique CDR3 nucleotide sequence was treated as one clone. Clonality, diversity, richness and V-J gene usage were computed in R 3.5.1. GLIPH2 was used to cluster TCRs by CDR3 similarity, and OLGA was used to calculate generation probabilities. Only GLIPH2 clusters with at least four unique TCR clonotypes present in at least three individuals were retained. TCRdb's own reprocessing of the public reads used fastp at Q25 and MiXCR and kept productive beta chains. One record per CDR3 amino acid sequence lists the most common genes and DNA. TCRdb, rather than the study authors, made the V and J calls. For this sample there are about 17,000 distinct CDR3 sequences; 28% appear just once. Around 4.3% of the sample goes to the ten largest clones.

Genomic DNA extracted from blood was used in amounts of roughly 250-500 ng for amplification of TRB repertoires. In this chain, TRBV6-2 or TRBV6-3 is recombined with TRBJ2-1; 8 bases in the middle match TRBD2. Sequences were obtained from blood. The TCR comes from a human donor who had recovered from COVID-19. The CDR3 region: CASRSGGLEYNEQFF. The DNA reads TGTGCCAGCAGGTCGGGGGGGCTGGAGTACAATGAGCAGTTCTTC.